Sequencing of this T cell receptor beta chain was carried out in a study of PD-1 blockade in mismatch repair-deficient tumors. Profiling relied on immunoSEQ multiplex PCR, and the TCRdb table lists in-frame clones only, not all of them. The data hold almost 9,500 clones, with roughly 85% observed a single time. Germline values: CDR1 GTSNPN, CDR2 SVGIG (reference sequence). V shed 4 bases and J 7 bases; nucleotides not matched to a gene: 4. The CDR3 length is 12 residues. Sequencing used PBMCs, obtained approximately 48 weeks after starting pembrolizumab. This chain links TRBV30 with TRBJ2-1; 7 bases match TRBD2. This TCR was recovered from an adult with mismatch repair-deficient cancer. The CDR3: CAWKDGRNEQFF. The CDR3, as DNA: TGTGCCTGGAAAGACGGGAGGAATGAGCAGTTCTTC.